This T cell receptor beta chain was identified in a study of CD8 T cells in ankylosing spondylitis. Germline V lookup: CDR1 SGHTA, CDR2 FQGTGA. The CDR3 covers 15 residues. With 4 bases removed from V and 3 bases from J, the gap between germline ends came to 15 bases. TCRdb called the 5' RACE reads again in MiXCR, with one record for every CDR3 protein. Among about 160,000 distinct CDR3 sequences listed, roughly 10% were seen once. This clonotype has a handful of counts. The sequenced material came from blood, either unsorted or a sorted T cell fraction (not recorded which). This receptor was taken from a female donor with ankylosing spondylitis or in good health (not recorded which). The chain carries TRBV7-3 and TRBJ2-5; D remains unclear. Here the CDR3 reads CASSSGLAEEETQYF. CDR3 bases: TGTGCCAGCAGCTCTGGTCTGGCGGAAGAAGAGACCCAGTACTTC.